These 29 T cell receptor beta chains came from one sample sequenced in a study of control samples from healthy donors and cancer patients. TCRdb's table, derived via immunoSEQ multiplex PCR, lists solely in-frame clones and lacks some. The sample holds roughly 95,000 clones, about 90% seen once. Sequencing was done on a sample of blood. The source of these receptors is a man aged 30-40 years in good health.

The rearrangement links TRBV19 to TRBJ2-1, with D tentatively TRBD2 (5 bases). The CDR3 sequence is 16 residues long. The V and J ends lost 2 bases and 6 bases respectively, with 17 bases between them. CDR1 and CDR2 from the germline V gene are LNHDA and SQIVND (reference sequence). The CDR3 loop is CASSIISGSWGNEQFF. CDR3 coding DNA: TGTGCCAGTAGTATAATCAGTGGGAGCTGGGGCAATGAGCAGTTCTTC.

The chain joins TRBV6-2 or TRBV6-3 to TRBJ1-1; no firm D call. The CDR3 runs to 17 residues. Germline CDR1 MNHEY, CDR2 SVGEGT. V was pared by 0 bases and J by 2 bases, with 16 bases between. For the CDR3, the DNA is TGTGCCAGCAGTTACTCGAGGCGGCTCAAGGTCAACACTGAAGCTTTCTTT. Translating gives CASSYSRRLKVNTEAFF.

The rearrangement joins TRBV16 to TRBJ1-6, with D maybe TRBD1 (6 bases). The germline CDR1 and CDR2 sequences are KGHSY and FQNENV. This CDR3 has 17 amino acids. The V end lost 1 base, the J end lost 7 bases, and 17 bases lay between the germline ends. This CDR3 reads CASSQWGRGSLNSPLHF. The DNA of the CDR3 is TGTGCCAGCAGCCAATGGGGCAGGGGATCGTTAAATTCACCCCTCCACTTT.

The chain links TRBV7-2 to TRBJ2-2; D unresolved. Trimming took 4 bases from V and 7 from J, leaving 10 bases between them. Germline CDR1 SGHTA, CDR2 FQGNSA. The CDR3 contains 13 residues. Written as DNA, the CDR3 is TGTGCCAGCAGCTCTAGAACGGGCGGGGAGCTGTTTTTT. This translates into CASSSRTGGELFF.

This chain connects TRBV5-1 to TRBJ1-1, with TRBD1 matching 9 bases. With 4 bases clipped from V and 2 bases from J, the junction kept 9 bases outside the gene matches. This CDR3 has 16 amino acids. CDR1 is SGHRS, CDR2 YFSETQ, per germline. CDR3 in amino acids: CASSRRGQGPNTEAFF. The CDR3 DNA is TGCGCCAGCAGCAGACGCGGACAGGGGCCCAACACTGAAGCTTTCTTT.

The chain employs TRBV6-5 and TRBJ2-7; D tentatively reads TRBD1 or TRBD2 (5 bases each). V lost 8 bases and J lost 6, with 11 bases in between. Germline V gene data show CDR1 as MNHEY and CDR2 as SVGAGI. This CDR3 is 11 amino acids long. The CDR3 spells CASLRDAEQYF. The CDR3 DNA reads as TGTGCCAGCCTCAGGGACGCCGAGCAGTACTTC.

The chain couples TRBV7-9 to TRBJ1-4; a weak D match, TRBD1 (5 bases). This CDR3 is 15 amino acids long. Trimming pared 5 bases from V and 2 bases from J, leaving 12 bases between. The germline gives CDR1 SEHNR, CDR2 FQNEAQ (reference sequence). The CDR3 is CASSLGPPTNEKLFF. CDR3 coding DNA: TGTGCCAGCAGCCTGGGACCGCCGACTAATGAAAAACTGTTTTTT.

This chain joins TRBV24-1 and TRBJ2-7; 10 bases match TRBD2. Germline V gene sequence: CDR1 KGHDR, CDR2 SFDVKD. CDR3 length: 15 residues. V dropped 4 bases and J dropped 5; count of bases not matched to a gene: 7. The CDR3 is CATSDSAGGRNEQYF. The CDR3 bases are TGTGCCACCAGTGACTCAGCGGGAGGGCGGAACGAGCAGTACTTC.

The chain joins TRBV18 to TRBJ1-3, with D possibly TRBD1 on 6 matching bases. The CDR3 sequence is 15 residues long. CDR1 KGHSH and CDR2 LQKENI come from the germline V gene. V was trimmed by 3 bases and J by 4 bases, leaving 13 bases between them. CDR3: CASSPLQGDGNTIYF. The DNA of the CDR3 is TGTGCCAGCTCACCCCTACAGGGAGACGGAAACACCATATATTTT. The full variable domain, completed using reference TRBV18 and TRBJ1-3, is NAGVMQNPRHLVRRRGQEARLRCSPMKGHSHVYWYRQLPEEGLKFMVYLQKENIIDESGMPKERFSAEFPKEGPSILRIQQVVRGDSAAYFCASSPLQGDGNTIYFGEGSWLTVV.

V gene TRBV10-3 combines with J gene TRBJ1-1; maybe TRBD1 (5 bases). The germline V gene has CDR1 ENHRY and CDR2 SYGVKD. The CDR3 loop spans 14 amino acids. Trimming pared 4 bases from V and 0 bases from J, leaving 9 bases between. CDR3 residues: CAISGGGLNTEAFF. The CDR3 DNA reads TGTGCCATCAGTGGGGGCGGCTTGAACACTGAAGCTTTCTTT.

The rearrangement links TRBV11-3 to TRBJ2-3; D may be TRBD1 (5 bases). Trimming left V 1 base short and J 10 bases short, with 15 bases between. CDR1 and CDR2 from the germline V gene are SGHNT and YENEEA. The CDR3 consists of 14 residues. The CDR3 region has the DNA TGTGCCAGCAGCTTAGGTACAAGGGGTTATGCGCAGTATTTT. This codes for CASSLGTRGYAQYF.

The rearrangement links TRBV2 to TRBJ2-5; D unresolved. Trimming removed 4 bases at V and 4 bases at J, with 16 bases between. Germline V lookup: CDR1 SNHLY, CDR2 FYNNEI. The CDR3 spans 15 residues. CDR3 loop: CASSVDRAGRETQYF. The CDR3 bases are TGTGCCAGCAGTGTAGATAGGGCAGGTCGAGAGACCCAGTACTTC.

This clone turned up a few times. CDR3 coding DNA: TGTGCCAGCAGCTCCGCTTCCGGGGGTGATTCACCCCTCCACTTT. Its translation is CASSSASGGDSPLHF. V and J are TRBV6-2 or TRBV6-3 and TRBJ1-6, with D tentatively TRBD1 (5 bases). The CDR3 is 15 amino acids. V lost 6 bases, J lost 8 bases, and 17 bases lay in between. The V gene's germline CDR1 is MNHEY and CDR2 SVGEGT.

The rearrangement links TRBV30 to TRBJ2-5, with 9 bases aligning to TRBD2. Trimming took 1 base from V and 5 from J; bases not matched to a gene: 5. Germline V gives CDR1 GTSNPN, CDR2 SVGIG (reference sequence). The CDR3 covers 14 residues. The CDR3: CAWSGLAEGETQYF. The CDR3 DNA reads TGTGCCTGGAGTGGACTAGCGGAGGGGGAGACCCAGTACTTC.

This clone appeared a few times. The same CDR3 is also encoded by other DNA sequences in this sample. V and J are TRBV27 and TRBJ2-7; TRBD1 matches 8 bases. V dropped 5 bases and J dropped 0; count of bases not matched to a gene: 3. The CDR3 consists of 14 residues. Germline V gene sequence: CDR1 MNHEY, CDR2 SMNVEV (reference sequence). The CDR3 reads CASSRTGSSYEQYF. CDR3 bases: TGTGCCAGCAGTAGGACAGGGAGCTCCTACGAGCAGTACTTC.

The V and J genes are TRBV5-6 and TRBJ2-7; D not certain. CDR3 length equals 14 residues. The V end lost 4 bases, the J end lost 2 bases, and 13 bases lay between the germline ends. Germline values: CDR1 SGHDT, CDR2 YYEEEE. CDR3 residues: CASSTRTATYEQYF. The CDR3 DNA reads as TGTGCCAGCAGCACCCGGACGGCAACCTACGAGCAGTACTTC. Full variable domain (missing parts from reference TRBV5-6 and TRBJ2-7): DAGVTQSPTHLIKTRGQQVTLRCSPKSGHDTVSWYQQALGQGPQFIFQYYEEEERQRGNFPDRFSGHQFPNYSSELNVNALLLGDSALYLCASSTRTATYEQYFGPGTRLTVT.

The CDR3 nucleotides are TGTGCCATCACAGACCTCGGGAGTCCCGATGAGCAGTTCTTC. Translation: CAITDLGSPDEQFF. The gene calls are TRBV10-3 and TRBJ2-1, with a possible D match to TRBD2 (6 bases). V lost 7 bases, J lost 8 bases, and 18 bases lay in between. CDR1 ENHRY and CDR2 SYGVKD come from the germline V gene. This CDR3 is built from 14 residues.

The V and J genes are TRBV19 and TRBJ2-7, with a possible D match to TRBD1 (6 bases). This CDR3 is built from 14 residues. Trimming pared 5 bases from V and 5 bases from J, leaving 16 bases between. The germline V gene has CDR1 LNHDA and CDR2 SQIVND (reference sequence). This chain's CDR3 is CASSSSGATDEQYF. The CDR3 DNA reads as TGTGCCAGTAGTTCTTCAGGGGCCACAGACGAGCAGTACTTC.

V is TRBV14 and J is TRBJ1-4, with TRBD1 identical over 12 bases. The CDR3 has 15 amino acids. Trimming cost V 4 bases and J 10 bases; bases outside gene matches: 7. Germline V gene sequence: CDR1 SGHDN, CDR2 FVKESK. This CDR3 reads CASSPPGQGARKLFF. In nucleotides, the CDR3 is TGTGCCAGCAGCCCACCGGGACAGGGGGCTAGAAAACTGTTTTTT.

The chain carries TRBV23-1 and TRBJ2-6, with D unresolved. TRBV23-1 is an open reading frame whose function is uncertain. The CDR3 extends over 15 amino acids. Trimming shortened V by 4 bases and J by 0 bases, and 7 bases separated the two germline ends. The DNA of the CDR3 is TGCGCCAGCAGTCCCACTCGCTCTGGGGCCAACGTCCTGACTTTC. Its translation is CASSPTRSGANVLTF.

V usage is TRBV19 and J usage is TRBJ2-3; no clear D. Germline assignment: CDR1 LNHDA and CDR2 SQIVND (reference sequence). This CDR3 spans 13 amino acids. V was trimmed by 1 base and J by 5 bases, leaving 7 bases between them. The CDR3, as DNA: TGTGCCAGTAGTATAGTGTCGCTAGATACGCAGTATTTT. It yields the protein CASSIVSLDTQYF.

The chain employs TRBV30 and TRBJ1-5; weak D call: TRBD1 (6 bases). Per the germline V gene, CDR1 is GTSNPN and CDR2 is SVGIG (reference sequence). Trimming shortened V by 2 bases and J by 6 bases, and 11 bases separated the two germline ends. The CDR3 is 13 amino acids. Written as DNA, the CDR3 is TGTGCCTGGAGTTCAGGGGTCAGTCAGCCCCAGCATTTT. As protein: CAWSSGVSQPQHF.

The J gene is TRBJ2-7, the V gene TRBV12-3 or TRBV12-4; no definite D call. CDR3 length equals 11 residues. Trimming removed 2 bases from V and 7 bases from J, with 6 bases in between. DNA of the CDR3: TGTGCCAGCAGTTTACGGCAGGAGCAGTACTTC. Amino acids: CASSLRQEQYF.

V usage is TRBV28 and J usage is TRBJ1-2; TRBD1 might be the D (6 bases). V shed 6 bases and J shed 2 bases, with 10 bases lying between them. The germline gives CDR1 MDHEN, CDR2 SYDVKM. CDR3 length equals 13 residues. The CDR3 bases are TGTGCCAGCAGGCCAACAGGGAACTATGGCTACACCTTC. It encodes CASRPTGNYGYTF.

The rearrangement links TRBV19 to TRBJ1-5; perhaps TRBD1 as D (6 bases). V lost 3 bases to trimming and J lost 1 base, with 19 bases between them. The germline CDR1 and CDR2 sequences are LNHDA and SQIVND (reference sequence). This CDR3 has 18 amino acids. The DNA for the CDR3 is TGTGCCAGTAGTATTATGGGACAAGGGCTGGGGAGCAATCAGCCCCAGCATTTT. Translated, it gives CASSIMGQGLGSNQPQHF. Filled out from reference TRBV19 and TRBJ1-5, the complete variable domain reads DGGITQSPKYLFRKEGQNVTLSCEQNLNHDAMYWYRQDPGQGLRLIYYSQIVNDFQKGDIAEGYSVSREKKESFPLTVTSAQKNPTAFYLCASSIMGQGLGSNQPQHFGDGTRLSIL.

This clone was recorded only once. The V call is TRBV2, the J call TRBJ1-5; 9 bases are shared with TRBD1. Germline V gives CDR1 SNHLY, CDR2 FYNNEI. V shed 6 bases, J shed 5 bases, and the junction held 8 bases outside the gene matches. The CDR3 is 15 amino acids. The CDR3: CASRHGQGLDQPQHF. In nucleotides, the CDR3 is TGTGCCAGCAGGCACGGACAGGGGTTGGATCAGCCCCAGCATTTT.

The J gene is TRBJ1-5, the V gene TRBV6-6, with D perhaps matching TRBD1 (5 bases). The V gene lost 1 base and the J gene lost 4 bases, with 11 bases spanning the gap. Germline V gene sequence: CDR1 MNHNY, CDR2 SVGAGI (reference sequence). The CDR3 sequence is 15 residues long. The CDR3 here is CASSYFQGRNQPQHF. The DNA of the CDR3 is TGTGCCAGCAGTTACTTTCAGGGAAGGAATCAGCCCCAGCATTTT.

The chain uses TRBV15 and TRBJ2-7; 9 nucleotides align to TRBD1. Germline loops: CDR1 LNHNV, CDR2 YYDKDF (reference sequence). The junction had 2 bases not matched to a gene; V was cut back by 2 bases and J by 3 bases. The CDR3 contains 14 residues. As DNA, the CDR3 is TGTGCCACCAGCAGACCGGGACAGGGCTACGAGCAGTACTTC. Its translation: CATSRPGQGYEQYF.

Only one count was recorded for this clone. The chain combines TRBV28 with TRBJ2-1; no reliable D call. CDR1 and CDR2 (germline): MDHEN, SYDVKM. The CDR3 totals 13 residues. Trimming cost V 8 bases and J 3 bases, with 11 bases left between them. CDR3 residues: CASGQLLYNEQFF. In nucleotides, the CDR3 is TGTGCCAGCGGTCAGCTCCTCTACAATGAGCAGTTCTTC.